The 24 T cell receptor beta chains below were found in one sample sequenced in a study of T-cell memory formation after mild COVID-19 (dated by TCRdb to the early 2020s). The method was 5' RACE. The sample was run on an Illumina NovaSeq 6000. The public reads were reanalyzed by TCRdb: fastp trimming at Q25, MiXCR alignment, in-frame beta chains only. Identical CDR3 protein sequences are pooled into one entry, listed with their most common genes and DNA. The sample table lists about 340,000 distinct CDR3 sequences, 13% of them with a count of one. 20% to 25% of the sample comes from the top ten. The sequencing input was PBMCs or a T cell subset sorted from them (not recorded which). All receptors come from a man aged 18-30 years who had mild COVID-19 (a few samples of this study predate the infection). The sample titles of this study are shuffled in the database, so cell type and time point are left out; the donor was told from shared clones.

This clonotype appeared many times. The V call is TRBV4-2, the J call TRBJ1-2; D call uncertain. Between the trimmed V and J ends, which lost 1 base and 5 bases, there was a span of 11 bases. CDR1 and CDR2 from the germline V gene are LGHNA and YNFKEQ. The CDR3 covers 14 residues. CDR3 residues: CASSQGPLGYGYTF. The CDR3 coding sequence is TGTGCCAGCAGCCAAGGGCCGCTTGGGTATGGCTACACCTTC.

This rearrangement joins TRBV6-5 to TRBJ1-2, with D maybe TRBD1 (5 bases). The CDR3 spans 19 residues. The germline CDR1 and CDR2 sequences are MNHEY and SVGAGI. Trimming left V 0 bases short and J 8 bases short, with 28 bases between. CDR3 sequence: CASSYSRSGSGGKLRGYTF. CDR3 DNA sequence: TGTGCCAGCAGTTACTCGAGGTCCGGGAGCGGGGGTAAGCTTCGAGGCTACACCTTC.

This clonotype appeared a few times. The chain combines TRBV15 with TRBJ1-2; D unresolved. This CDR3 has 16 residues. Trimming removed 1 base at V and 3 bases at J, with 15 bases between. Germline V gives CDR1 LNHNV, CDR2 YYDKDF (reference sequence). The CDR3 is CATSRAPHLVHYGYTF. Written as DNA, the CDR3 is TGTGCCACCAGCAGAGCCCCCCACCTGGTGCACTATGGCTACACCTTC.

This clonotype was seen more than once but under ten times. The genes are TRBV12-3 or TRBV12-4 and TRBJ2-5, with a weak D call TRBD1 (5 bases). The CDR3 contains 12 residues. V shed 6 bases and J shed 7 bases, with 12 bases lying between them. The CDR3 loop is CASSRAPGTQYF. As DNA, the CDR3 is TGTGCCAGCAGCAGGGCGCCCGGGACCCAGTACTTC.

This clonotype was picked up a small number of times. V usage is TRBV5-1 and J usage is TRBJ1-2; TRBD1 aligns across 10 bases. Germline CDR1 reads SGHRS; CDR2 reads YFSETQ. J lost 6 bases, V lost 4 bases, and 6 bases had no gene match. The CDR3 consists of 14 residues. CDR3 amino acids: CASSPGQGGNGYTF. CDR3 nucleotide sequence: TGCGCCAGCAGCCCCGGACAGGGGGGAAATGGCTACACCTTC.

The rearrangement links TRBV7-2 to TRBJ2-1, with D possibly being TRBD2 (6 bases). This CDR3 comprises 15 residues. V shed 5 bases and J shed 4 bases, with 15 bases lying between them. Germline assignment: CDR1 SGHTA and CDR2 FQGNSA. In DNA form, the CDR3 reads TGTGCCAGCAGCAAGGGAGGTGGCTCGTACAATGAGCAGTTCTTC. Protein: CASSKGGGSYNEQFF.

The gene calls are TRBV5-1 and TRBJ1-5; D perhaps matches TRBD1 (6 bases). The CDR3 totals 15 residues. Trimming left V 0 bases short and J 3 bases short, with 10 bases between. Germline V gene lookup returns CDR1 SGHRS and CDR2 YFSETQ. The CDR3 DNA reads TGCGCCAGCAGCTTGGCCGGACAGCCCAATCAGCCCCAGCATTTT. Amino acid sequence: CASSLAGQPNQPQHF.

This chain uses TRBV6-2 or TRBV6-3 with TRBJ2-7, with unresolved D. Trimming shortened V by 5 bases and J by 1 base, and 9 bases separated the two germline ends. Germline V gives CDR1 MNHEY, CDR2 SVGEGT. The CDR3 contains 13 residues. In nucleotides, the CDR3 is TGTGCCAGCAGTCGTCCTATTTCCTACGAGCAGTACGTC. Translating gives CASSRPISYEQYV.

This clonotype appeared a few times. For the CDR3, the DNA is TGTGCCAGCAGTCCCGGGACAGGAATATCCTATGGCTACACCTTC. Translating gives CASSPGTGISYGYTF. The chain uses TRBV6-2 or TRBV6-3 and TRBJ1-2, with 8 bases aligning to TRBD1. The CDR3 spans 15 residues. V was clipped by 5 bases and J by 4 bases; unmatched bases: 9. Germline values: CDR1 MNHEY, CDR2 SVGEGT.

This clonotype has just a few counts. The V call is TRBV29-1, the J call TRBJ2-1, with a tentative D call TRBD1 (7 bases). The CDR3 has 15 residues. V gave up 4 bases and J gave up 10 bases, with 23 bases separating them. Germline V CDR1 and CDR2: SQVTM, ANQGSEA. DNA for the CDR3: TGCAGCGTTGGGTGGAGGGCAGGGGGTGAGAGCGAGCAGTTCTTC. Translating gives CSVGWRAGGESEQFF.

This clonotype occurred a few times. The CDR3 region has the DNA TGTGCCAGCAGCCAATCTGGGATGAACACTGAAGCTTTCTTT. Amino acids: CASSQSGMNTEAFF. V gene TRBV3-1 combines with J gene TRBJ1-1; D is unresolved. The CDR3 has 14 residues. CDR1 and CDR2 (germline): LGHDT, YNNKEL (reference sequence). V lost 2 bases, J lost 0 bases, and 7 bases lay in between.

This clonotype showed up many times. This CDR3 reads CASSHAPNPYNEQFF. The DNA of the CDR3 is TGCGCCAGCAGCCATGCTCCGAACCCCTACAATGAGCAGTTCTTC. This chain joins TRBV4-1 and TRBJ2-1; D is undetermined. The germline gives CDR1 MGHRA, CDR2 YSYEKL. Trimming shortened V by 3 bases and J by 2 bases, and 11 bases separated the two germline ends. The CDR3 covers 15 residues.

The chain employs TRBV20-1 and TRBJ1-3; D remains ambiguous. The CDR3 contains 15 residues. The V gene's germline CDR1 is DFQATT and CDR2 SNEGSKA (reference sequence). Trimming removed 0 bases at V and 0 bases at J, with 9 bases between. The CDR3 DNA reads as TGCAGTGCTAGAGATGCGGGGAGCTCTGGAAACACCATATATTTT. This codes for CSARDAGSSGNTIYF.

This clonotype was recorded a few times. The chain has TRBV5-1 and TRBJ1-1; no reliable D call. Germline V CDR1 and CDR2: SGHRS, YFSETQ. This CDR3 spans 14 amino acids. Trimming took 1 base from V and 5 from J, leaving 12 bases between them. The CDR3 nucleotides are TGCGCCAGCAGCTTGTTGCCAGGTGGAACTGAAGCTTTCTTT. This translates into CASSLLPGGTEAFF.

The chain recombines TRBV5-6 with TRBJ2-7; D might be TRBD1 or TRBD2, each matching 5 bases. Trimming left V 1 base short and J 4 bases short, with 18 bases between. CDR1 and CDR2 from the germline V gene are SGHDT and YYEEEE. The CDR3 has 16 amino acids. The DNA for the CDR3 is TGTGCCAGCAGCTTGACACTCGGGACCTTGGTGTACGAGCAGTACGTC. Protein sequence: CASSLTLGTLVYEQYV.

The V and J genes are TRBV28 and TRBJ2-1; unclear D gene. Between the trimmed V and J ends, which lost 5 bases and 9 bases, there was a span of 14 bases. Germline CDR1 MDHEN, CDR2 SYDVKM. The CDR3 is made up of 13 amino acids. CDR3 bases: TGTGCCAGCAGTCTCCGGAACCCGTTTGAGCAGTTCTTC. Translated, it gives CASSLRNPFEQFF.

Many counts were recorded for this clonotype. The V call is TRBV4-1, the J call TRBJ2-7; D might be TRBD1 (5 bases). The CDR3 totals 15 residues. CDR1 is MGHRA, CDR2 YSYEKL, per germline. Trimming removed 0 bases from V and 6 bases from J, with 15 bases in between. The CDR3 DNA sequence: TGCGCCAGCAGCCAAGAATGGTACGTGCAGGGCGAGCAGTACTTC. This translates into CASSQEWYVQGEQYF.

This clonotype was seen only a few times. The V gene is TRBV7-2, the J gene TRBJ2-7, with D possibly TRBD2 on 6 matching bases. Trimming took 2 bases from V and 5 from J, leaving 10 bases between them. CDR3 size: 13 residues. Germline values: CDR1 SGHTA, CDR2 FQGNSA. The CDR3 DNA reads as TGTGCCAGCAGCTTATGGGGGGAGGACGAGCAGTACGTC. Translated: CASSLWGEDEQYV.

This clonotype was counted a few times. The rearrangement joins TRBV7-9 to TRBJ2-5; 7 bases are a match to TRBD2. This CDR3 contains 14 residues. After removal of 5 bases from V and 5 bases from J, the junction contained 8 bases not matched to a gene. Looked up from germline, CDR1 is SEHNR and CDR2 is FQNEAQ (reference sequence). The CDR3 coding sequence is TGTGCCAGCAGCCCACCGACTAGCAAGGAGACCCAGTACTTC. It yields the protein CASSPPTSKETQYF.

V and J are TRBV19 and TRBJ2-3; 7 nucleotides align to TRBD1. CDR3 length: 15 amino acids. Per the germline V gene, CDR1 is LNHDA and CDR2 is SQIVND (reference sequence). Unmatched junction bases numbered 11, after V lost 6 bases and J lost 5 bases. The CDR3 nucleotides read TGTGCCAGTAGCATCCAGGGGGTAGTAAGAGATACGCAGTATTTT. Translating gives CASSIQGVVRDTQYF.

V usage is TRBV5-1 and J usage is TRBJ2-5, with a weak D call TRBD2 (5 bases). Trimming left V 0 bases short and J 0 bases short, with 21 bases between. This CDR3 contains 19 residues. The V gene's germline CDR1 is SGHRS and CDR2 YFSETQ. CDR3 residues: CASSLVPSRGTLYQETQYF. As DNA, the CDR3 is TGCGCCAGCAGCTTGGTTCCGTCCCGGGGTACCTTGTACCAAGAGACCCAGTACTTC.

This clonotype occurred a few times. The CDR3 DNA sequence: TGTGCCAGCAGCTCCGGGACAGGGGGCTATGGCTACACCTTC. Its protein product is CASSSGTGGYGYTF. This chain uses TRBV7-3 with TRBJ1-2, with 11 bases matching TRBD1. CDR3 length: 14 residues. The junction had 2 bases not matched to a gene; V was cut back by 4 bases and J by 4 bases. Germline CDR1 reads SGHTA; CDR2 reads FQGTGA.

DNA of the CDR3: TGCGCCAGCAGTTCCGTTGGGGGGCACGGCTACACCTTC. Protein: CASSSVGGHGYTF. The J gene is TRBJ1-2, the V gene TRBV5-1; D is perhaps TRBD1 (6 bases). CDR3 length: 13 residues. Germline CDR1 is SGHRS and CDR2 is YFSETQ. V lost 5 bases and J lost 8, with 16 bases in between.

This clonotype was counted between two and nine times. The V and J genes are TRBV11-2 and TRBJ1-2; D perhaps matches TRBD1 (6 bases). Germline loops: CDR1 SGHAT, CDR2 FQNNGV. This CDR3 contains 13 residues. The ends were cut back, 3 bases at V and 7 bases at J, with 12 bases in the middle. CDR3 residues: CASSLHREGGYTF. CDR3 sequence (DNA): TGTGCCAGCAGCTTGCACAGGGAGGGTGGCTACACCTTC. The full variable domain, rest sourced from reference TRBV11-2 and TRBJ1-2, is EAGVAQSPRYKIIEKRQSVAFWCNPISGHATLYWYQQILGQGPKLLIQFQNNGVVDDSQLPKDRFSAERLKGVDSTLKIQPAKLEDSAVYLCASSLHREGGYTFGSGTRLTVV.